This T cell receptor beta chain was sequenced in a study of CD8+ T cells in alopecia areata. The overall study: Those patients who were treated received oral tofacitinib, which was given at 5 to 10 mg twice daily for moderate-to-severe alopecia areata.

The CDR3 runs 14 residues. V lost 6 bases to trimming and J lost 1 base; unmatched junction nucleotides: 5. Germline V gives CDR1 MNHEY, CDR2 SVGAGI. Indicated treatment: oral pan-JAK inhibitor, 5-10 mg twice daily. Sequencing relied on a cDNA template that was reverse transcribed from extracted RNA. Profiling relied on immunoSEQ multiplex PCR, and the TCRdb table lists in-frame clones only, not all of them. The profile covers about 99,000 clones, with over 75% appearing a single time and 11% taken by the ten largest. The receptor was isolated from a human donor with alopecia areata. The chain carries TRBV6-5 and TRBJ1-1; 7 bases align to TRBD1. The starting material was CD8+ T cells sorted from blood, obtained between weeks 30 and 35, from a patient treated with tofacitinib. CDR3 sequence (DNA): TGTGCCAGCAGCCATCAGGGGGGGAACACTGAAGCTTTCTTT. Protein sequence: CASSHQGGNTEAFF.